These 13 T cell receptor beta chains came from one sample sequenced in a study of T cell changes during pregnancy in multiple sclerosis. Clones were sequenced by immunoSEQ multiplex PCR, and TCRdb holds only the in-frame ones, with some missing. The sample lists 80,000 or so clones; 94% were seen once. The material was peripheral blood, obtained in the second trimester of pregnancy. The receptors were sampled from a female donor in good health, enrolled as a control in a pregnancy study.

The V and J genes are TRBV6-1 and TRBJ2-5; the match to TRBD2 covers 14 bases. This CDR3 is 15 amino acids long. From germline, CDR1 is MNHNS and CDR2 SASEGT. The V and J ends lost 4 bases and 4 bases, in that order; junction bases with no gene match: 2. CDR3: CASSGLAGGPETQYF. CDR3 sequence (DNA): TGTGCCAGCAGTGGACTAGCGGGAGGGCCAGAGACCCAGTACTTC.

The V and J genes are TRBV2 and TRBJ2-1; 7 bases map to TRBD1. The CDR3 is 16 amino acids. In germline, CDR1 is SNHLY, CDR2 FYNNEI. The trim removed 3 bases at V and 0 bases at J, leaving 5 bases unmatched. The CDR3 is CASSENRGSSYNEQFF. DNA for the CDR3: TGTGCCAGCAGTGAGAACAGGGGCAGCTCCTACAATGAGCAGTTCTTC.

The chain recombines TRBV28 with TRBJ1-1; D gene ambiguous. V gave up 3 bases and J gave up 7 bases, with 6 bases separating them. Germline CDR1 is MDHEN and CDR2 is SYDVKM. The CDR3 has 11 amino acids. The CDR3 protein is CASSLRSEAFF. The CDR3 DNA reads as TGTGCCAGCAGTTTGCGGAGTGAAGCTTTCTTT.

V usage is TRBV5-1 and J usage is TRBJ1-1, with a weak D call TRBD1 (6 bases). Trimming stripped 4 bases from V and 0 bases from J, with 19 bases between. CDR1 and CDR2 from the germline V gene are SGHRS and YFSETQ. The CDR3 sequence is 17 residues long. CDR3 region: CASSNLLDSNMNTEAFF. CDR3 nucleotides: TGCGCCAGCAGCAACCTCTTGGACAGTAACATGAACACTGAAGCTTTCTTT.

This chain connects TRBV7-2 to TRBJ2-2; D is undetermined. The germline V gene has CDR1 SGHTA and CDR2 FQGNSA. The length of the CDR3 is 14 residues. V gave up 0 bases and J gave up 1 base, with 3 bases separating them. Here the CDR3 DNA reads TGTGCCAGCAGCTTAGCTCAGAACACCGGGGAGCTGTTTTTT. Its translation is CASSLAQNTGELFF.

The rearrangement joins TRBV2 to TRBJ1-1; D unresolved. V gave up 4 bases and J gave up 1 base, with 13 bases separating them. The CDR3 has 15 residues. Germline assignment: CDR1 SNHLY and CDR2 FYNNEI. The CDR3 DNA reads as TGTGCCAGCAGTGGTCACGGTAGAAGGAACACTGAAGCTTTCTTT. Its translation: CASSGHGRRNTEAFF.

This chain uses TRBV5-1 with TRBJ2-7, with a weak D call TRBD1 (5 bases). Germline values: CDR1 SGHRS, CDR2 YFSETQ. V lost 5 bases to trimming and J lost 3 bases, with 15 bases between them. The CDR3 length is 14 residues. The CDR3 region is CASSLAGLGYEQYF. The CDR3 region has the DNA TGCGCCAGCAGTTTAGCAGGGCTCGGCTACGAGCAGTACTTC.

The chain carries TRBV7-9 and TRBJ2-7; D perhaps matches TRBD1 (6 bases). CDR1 and CDR2 from the germline V gene are SEHNR and FQNEAQ (reference sequence). The germline V and J ends were trimmed by 1 base and 3 bases, with 16 bases remaining between them. The CDR3 sequence is 16 residues long. The CDR3: CASSLGSGTPDYEQYF. CDR3 DNA: TGTGCCAGCAGCTTAGGGTCCGGGACACCAGACTACGAGCAGTACTTC.

This rearrangement joins TRBV7-8 to TRBJ2-1, with D possibly matching TRBD2 (5 bases). V was cut by 3 bases and J by 7 bases, with 7 bases left in between. This CDR3 is built from 12 residues. Germline V lookup: CDR1 SGHVS, CDR2 FQNEAQ. This CDR3 is CASSFTRNEQFF. In nucleotides, the CDR3 is TGTGCCAGCAGCTTCACTAGAAATGAGCAGTTCTTC.

The rearrangement joins TRBV6-5 to TRBJ2-1, with D possibly matching TRBD1 (6 bases). V shed 5 bases and J shed 2 bases, with 13 bases lying between them. In germline, CDR1 is MNHEY, CDR2 SVGAGI. The length of the CDR3 is 15 residues. The CDR3 nucleotides read TGTGCCAGCAGTCGGGAACAGGGACCCTACAATGAGCAGTTCTTC. Amino acid sequence: CASSREQGPYNEQFF.

The table lists this clone with a count of one. The V gene is TRBV28, the J gene TRBJ2-7, with D perhaps matching TRBD2 (5 bases). Germline V gene sequence: CDR1 MDHEN, CDR2 SYDVKM. The V and J ends lost 5 bases and 0 bases respectively, with 11 bases between them. This CDR3 has 14 amino acids. This CDR3 reads CASSPPGGSYEQYF. In DNA, the CDR3 is TGTGCCAGCAGTCCTCCCGGAGGCTCCTACGAGCAGTACTTC.

The chain uses TRBV25-1 and TRBJ2-2; TRBD2 is a possible D gene (6 bases). The CDR3 contains 15 residues. Germline lookup yields CDR1 MGHDK and CDR2 SYGVNS. Trimming took 6 bases from V and 3 from J, leaving 14 bases between them. CDR3 region: CASSLTEGHTGELFF. CDR3 sequence (DNA): TGTGCCAGCAGCCTAACGGAGGGCCACACCGGGGAGCTGTTTTTT. The full variable domain, in which reference TRBV25-1 and TRBJ2-2 provide the parts outside the CDR3, is EADIYQTPRYLVIGTGKKITLECSQTMGHDKMYWYQQDPGMELHLIHYSYGVNSTEKGDLSSESTVSRIRTEHFPLTLESARPSHTSQYLCASSLTEGHTGELFFGEGSRLTVL.

The V call is TRBV29-1, the J call TRBJ2-7, with D perhaps TRBD1 (6 bases). The CDR3 loop spans 11 amino acids. CDR1 and CDR2 from the germline V gene are SQVTM and ANQGSEA. V was shortened by 8 bases and J by 2 bases, with 10 bases between the two germline ends. The CDR3 protein is CSSRTAYEQYF. The CDR3 DNA sequence: TGCAGCTCTCGGACAGCCTACGAGCAGTACTTC.